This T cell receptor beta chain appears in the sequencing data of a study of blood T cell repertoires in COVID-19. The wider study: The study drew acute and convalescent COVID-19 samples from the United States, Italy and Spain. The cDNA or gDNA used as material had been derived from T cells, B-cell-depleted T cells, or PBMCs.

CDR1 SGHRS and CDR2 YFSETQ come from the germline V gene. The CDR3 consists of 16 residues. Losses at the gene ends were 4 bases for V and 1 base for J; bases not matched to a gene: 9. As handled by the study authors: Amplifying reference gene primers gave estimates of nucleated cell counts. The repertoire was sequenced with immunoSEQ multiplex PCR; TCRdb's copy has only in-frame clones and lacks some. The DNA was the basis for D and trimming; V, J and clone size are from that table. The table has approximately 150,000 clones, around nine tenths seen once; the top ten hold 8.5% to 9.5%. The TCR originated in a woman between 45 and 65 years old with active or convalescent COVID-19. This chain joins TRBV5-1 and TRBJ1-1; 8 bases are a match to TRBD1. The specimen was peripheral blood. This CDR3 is CASSTLAGGGNTEAFF. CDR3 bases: TGCGCCAGCAGCACACTGGCAGGGGGCGGGAACACTGAAGCTTTCTTT.